This TCR beta chain originates from a study of shared clonotypes between healthy human individuals. General study findings and limits: The donor pool, a small one, limited the genetic and exposure-history diversity represented. Sharing across four donors was highest in naive CD4 (approximately 5%) and lowest in memory CD8 (roughly 0.4%).

A note on this clone: Its specificity is not known.

Generated by immunoSEQ multiplex PCR, the TCRdb table keeps only in-frame clones and is missing some. The profile shows some 2.1 million clones, roughly 94% of them singletons. The TCR sequence derives from a man younger than 35 in good health. Sequencing was performed on naive CD4+ T cells sorted from blood. The subset: CD45RA+ positively selected.

The chain's CDR3 is CASSVAGGKLNEQFF. CDR3 DNA sequence: TGTGCCAGCAGCGTAGCGGGGGGGAAACTCAATGAGCAGTTCTTC. The chain carries TRBV9 and TRBJ2-1; 8 bases map to TRBD2. CDR1 and CDR2 from the germline V gene are SGDLS and YYNGEE. J was trimmed by 6 bases and V by 0 bases; bases with no gene match: 5. The CDR3 covers 15 residues.